This paragraph reports one T cell receptor (beta chain). Its specificity is not known. The data originate from a study of PD-1 blockade in classical Hodgkin lymphoma. Findings of the study overall: Newly diagnosed patients had baseline TCR diversity that was reportedly lower than that of healthy donors. What caused the repertoire differences, perhaps disease activity or prior therapy, remains undefined. Unlike CD8+ TCR diversity, which did not rise significantly by C4D1, CD4+ TCR diversity did. Complete responders entered with baseline diversity on par with newly diagnosed patients, the results showed.

The time point here: cycle 4 day 1 (C4D1), after six to seven weeks of nivolumab. Each and every patient relapsed after autologous stem cell transplantation, and patients got differing brentuximab vedotin exposure. Method: immunoSEQ multiplex PCR; TCRdb's copy keeps in-frame clones and lacks some. The sample holds more than 20,000 clones, 60% to 80% seen once. CDR1 is SGHRS, CDR2 YFSETQ, per germline. There are 16 residues in the CDR3. The germline V and J ends were trimmed by 0 bases and 1 base, with 13 bases remaining between them. V is TRBV5-1 and J is TRBJ2-5; the D call may be TRBD1 or TRBD2 (5 bases each). This receptor was identified in a human donor with classical Hodgkin lymphoma. Specimen: peripheral blood mononuclear cells (PBMCs), collected before the fourth cycle of nivolumab. CDR3 amino acids: CASSLVSSGPQETQYF. The CDR3 nucleotides are TGCGCCAGCAGCTTGGTTAGTTCGGGGCCCCAAGAGACCCAGTACTTC.